This section outlines one TCR beta chain sequence together with its context. Germline CDR1 reads GTSNPN; CDR2 reads SVGIG (reference sequence). CDR3 length equals 15 residues. Trimming took 4 bases from V and 1 from J, leaving 14 bases between them. Assay: immunoSEQ multiplex PCR; the TCRdb copy retains only in-frame clones and omits some. The table has tens of thousands of clones, 84% seen once. This specimen comes from a study of Tregs in tolerant kidney transplant recipients. CD4+CD25+CD127- Tregs, CD4+CD25- non-Tregs, CD4 and CD8 cells were sorted. The clonotype was recovered from a human donor in good health. The chain is built from TRBV30 and TRBJ2-1; no definite D call. What was sequenced was CD4+ T cells from blood. The CDR3 coding sequence is TGTGCCTGGACCGTCATAACCCAGTCCTACAATGAGCAGTTCTTC. Its translation is CAWTVITQSYNEQFF.